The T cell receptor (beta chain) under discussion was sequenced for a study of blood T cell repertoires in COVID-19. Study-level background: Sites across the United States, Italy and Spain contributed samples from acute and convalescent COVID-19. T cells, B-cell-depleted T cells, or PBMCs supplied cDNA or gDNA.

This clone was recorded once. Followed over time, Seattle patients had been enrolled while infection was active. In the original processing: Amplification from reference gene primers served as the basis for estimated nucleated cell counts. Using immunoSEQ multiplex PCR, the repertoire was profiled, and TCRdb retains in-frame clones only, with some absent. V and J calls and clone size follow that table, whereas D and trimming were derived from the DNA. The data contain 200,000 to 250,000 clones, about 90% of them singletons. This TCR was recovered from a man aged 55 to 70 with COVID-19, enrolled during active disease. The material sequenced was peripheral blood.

The DNA of the CDR3 is TGTGCCAGCAGCTTACGGGTAGGGACTAGCGGGGTTAGCTCCTACGAGCAGTACTTC. Protein: CASSLRVGTSGVSSYEQYF. The chain is built from TRBV7-9 and TRBJ2-7; 13 bases fit TRBD2. The CDR3 consists of 19 residues. The trim removed 2 bases at V and 0 bases at J, leaving 10 bases unmatched. The germline gives CDR1 SEHNR, CDR2 FQNEAQ (reference sequence). The whole variable domain, filled in from reference TRBV7-9 and TRBJ2-7, reads DTGVSQNPRHKITKRGQNVTFRCDPISEHNRLYWYRQTLGQGPEFLTYFQNEAQLEKSRLLSDRFSAERPKGSFSTLEIQRTEQGDSAMYLCASSLRVGTSGVSSYEQYFGPGTRLTVT.